Listed below are T cell receptor beta chains from one sample, sequenced in a study of blood T cell repertoires in COVID-19. Profiling relied on immunoSEQ multiplex PCR, and the TCRdb table lists in-frame clones only, not all of them. The sample includes roughly 300,000 clones, 65% to 90% of them seen just once. The sequencing sample was made of PBMCs or T cells enriched from blood (not recorded which). These receptor sequences come from a woman aged 40 to 50 with acute COVID-19. CDR3s include the opening cysteine and the closing phenylalanine or tryptophan. Fields, in order: CDR3 protein, CDR3 DNA, V gene, J gene, clone size, CDR3 length, D gene. A D gene is named only where the DNA matches it firmly. Size is omitted from some rows. Given values are once, few, many or a class for expanded clones.

CASRKVGLAGGRETQYF,TGTGCCAGCCGTAAGGTGGGACTAGCGGGAGGTCGAGAGACCCAGTACTTC,TRBV2,TRBJ2-5,-,17,TRBD2
CASSLRLWADMNTEAFF,TGTGCCAGCAGCCTGAGATTGTGGGCGGACATGAACACTGAAGCTTTCTTT,TRBV4-2,TRBJ1-1,-,17,-
CASSLAGTGITEAFF,TGTGCCAGCAGCTTAGCCGGGACAGGGATCACTGAAGCTTTCTTT,TRBV7-2,TRBJ1-1,-,15,TRBD1
CASRLEASSPLHF,TGTGCCAGCAGACTGGAGGCGAGTTCACCCCTCCACTTT,TRBV28,TRBJ1-6,-,13,-
CASSSGQGPYTF,TGTGCCAGCAGCTCGGGACAGGGCCCCTACACCTTC,TRBV5-4,TRBJ1-2,-,12,TRBD1
CASSPGVPGRETQYF,TGTGCCAGTAGTCCGGGAGTCCCTGGGAGAGAGACCCAGTACTTC,TRBV19,TRBJ2-5,-,15,-
CASSRPASGGAYNEQFF,TGTGCCAGCAGTCGCCCGGCTAGCGGGGGGGCCTACAATGAGCAGTTCTTC,TRBV6-6,TRBJ2-1,-,17,TRBD2
CASSPESGLGYEQYF,TGCGCCAGCAGCCCCGAATCGGGTTTAGGCTACGAGCAGTACTTC,TRBV4-1,TRBJ2-7,-,15,-
CASSQDAGVSTEAFF,TGTGCCAGCAGCCAAGACGCAGGGGTGTCCACTGAAGCTTTCTTT,TRBV4-2,TRBJ1-1,-,15,-
CASSSKTGTTYEQYF,TGTGCCAGCAGCAGCAAGACAGGGACGACCTACGAGCAGTACTTC,TRBV7-2,TRBJ2-7,-,15,TRBD1
CASSWTDTMNTEAFF,TGCGCCAGCAGTTGGACAGATACCATGAACACTGAAGCTTTCTTT,TRBV5-1,TRBJ1-1,-,15,-
CASSQEQGAYSYGYTF,TGCGCCAGCAGCCAGGAACAGGGGGCGTATAGCTATGGCTACACCTTC,TRBV4-3,TRBJ1-2,-,16,TRBD1
CASSLNSPSGSSGEQFF,TGTGCCAGCAGTTTAAATTCCCCTAGCGGCTCTTCCGGTGAGCAGTTCTTC,TRBV27,TRBJ2-1,-,17,TRBD2
CASSQEVDVGNTEAFF,TGCGCCAGCAGCCAAGAGGTCGATGTCGGGAACACTGAAGCTTTCTTT,TRBV4-3,TRBJ1-1,-,16,-
CASSVTPYQPQHF,TGTGCCAGTAGTGTCACACCCTATCAGCCCCAGCATTTT,TRBV19,TRBJ1-5,-,13,-
CASSHGTDRTDSGNTIYF,TGTGCCAGCAGCCACGGGACAGACCGAACCGACTCTGGAAACACCATATATTTT,TRBV5-6,TRBJ1-3,-,18,TRBD1
CASSSSGATKGRTDTQYF,TGTGCCAGCTCATCTAGCGGGGCGACTAAGGGTAGAACAGATACGCAGTATTTT,TRBV18,TRBJ2-3,-,18,TRBD2
CASSQVYLSGTSYNEQFF,TGCGCCAGCAGCCAAGTCTATCTAAGCGGGACCTCCTACAATGAGCAGTTCTTC,TRBV4-3,TRBJ2-1,-,18,TRBD2
CASSLVGGSRRKEKLFF,TGTGCCAGCAGCTTAGTCGGGGGGTCTAGACGGAAGGAAAAACTGTTTTTT,TRBV7-6,TRBJ1-4,once,17,-
CASSVAGGGTGELFF,TGTGCCAGCAGCGTAGCTGGGGGGGGCACCGGGGAGCTGTTTTTT,TRBV9,TRBJ2-2,-,15,TRBD2
CASSPWRPSTDTQYF,TGTGCCAGCAGCCCGTGGAGGCCAAGCACAGATACGCAGTATTTT,TRBV6-2/TRBV6-3,TRBJ2-3,-,15,-
CASSLVGRGGSSTDTQYF,TGTGCCAGCAGCTTAGTGGGACGGGGGGGATCTAGCACAGATACGCAGTATTTT,TRBV7-2,TRBJ2-3,-,18,TRBD2